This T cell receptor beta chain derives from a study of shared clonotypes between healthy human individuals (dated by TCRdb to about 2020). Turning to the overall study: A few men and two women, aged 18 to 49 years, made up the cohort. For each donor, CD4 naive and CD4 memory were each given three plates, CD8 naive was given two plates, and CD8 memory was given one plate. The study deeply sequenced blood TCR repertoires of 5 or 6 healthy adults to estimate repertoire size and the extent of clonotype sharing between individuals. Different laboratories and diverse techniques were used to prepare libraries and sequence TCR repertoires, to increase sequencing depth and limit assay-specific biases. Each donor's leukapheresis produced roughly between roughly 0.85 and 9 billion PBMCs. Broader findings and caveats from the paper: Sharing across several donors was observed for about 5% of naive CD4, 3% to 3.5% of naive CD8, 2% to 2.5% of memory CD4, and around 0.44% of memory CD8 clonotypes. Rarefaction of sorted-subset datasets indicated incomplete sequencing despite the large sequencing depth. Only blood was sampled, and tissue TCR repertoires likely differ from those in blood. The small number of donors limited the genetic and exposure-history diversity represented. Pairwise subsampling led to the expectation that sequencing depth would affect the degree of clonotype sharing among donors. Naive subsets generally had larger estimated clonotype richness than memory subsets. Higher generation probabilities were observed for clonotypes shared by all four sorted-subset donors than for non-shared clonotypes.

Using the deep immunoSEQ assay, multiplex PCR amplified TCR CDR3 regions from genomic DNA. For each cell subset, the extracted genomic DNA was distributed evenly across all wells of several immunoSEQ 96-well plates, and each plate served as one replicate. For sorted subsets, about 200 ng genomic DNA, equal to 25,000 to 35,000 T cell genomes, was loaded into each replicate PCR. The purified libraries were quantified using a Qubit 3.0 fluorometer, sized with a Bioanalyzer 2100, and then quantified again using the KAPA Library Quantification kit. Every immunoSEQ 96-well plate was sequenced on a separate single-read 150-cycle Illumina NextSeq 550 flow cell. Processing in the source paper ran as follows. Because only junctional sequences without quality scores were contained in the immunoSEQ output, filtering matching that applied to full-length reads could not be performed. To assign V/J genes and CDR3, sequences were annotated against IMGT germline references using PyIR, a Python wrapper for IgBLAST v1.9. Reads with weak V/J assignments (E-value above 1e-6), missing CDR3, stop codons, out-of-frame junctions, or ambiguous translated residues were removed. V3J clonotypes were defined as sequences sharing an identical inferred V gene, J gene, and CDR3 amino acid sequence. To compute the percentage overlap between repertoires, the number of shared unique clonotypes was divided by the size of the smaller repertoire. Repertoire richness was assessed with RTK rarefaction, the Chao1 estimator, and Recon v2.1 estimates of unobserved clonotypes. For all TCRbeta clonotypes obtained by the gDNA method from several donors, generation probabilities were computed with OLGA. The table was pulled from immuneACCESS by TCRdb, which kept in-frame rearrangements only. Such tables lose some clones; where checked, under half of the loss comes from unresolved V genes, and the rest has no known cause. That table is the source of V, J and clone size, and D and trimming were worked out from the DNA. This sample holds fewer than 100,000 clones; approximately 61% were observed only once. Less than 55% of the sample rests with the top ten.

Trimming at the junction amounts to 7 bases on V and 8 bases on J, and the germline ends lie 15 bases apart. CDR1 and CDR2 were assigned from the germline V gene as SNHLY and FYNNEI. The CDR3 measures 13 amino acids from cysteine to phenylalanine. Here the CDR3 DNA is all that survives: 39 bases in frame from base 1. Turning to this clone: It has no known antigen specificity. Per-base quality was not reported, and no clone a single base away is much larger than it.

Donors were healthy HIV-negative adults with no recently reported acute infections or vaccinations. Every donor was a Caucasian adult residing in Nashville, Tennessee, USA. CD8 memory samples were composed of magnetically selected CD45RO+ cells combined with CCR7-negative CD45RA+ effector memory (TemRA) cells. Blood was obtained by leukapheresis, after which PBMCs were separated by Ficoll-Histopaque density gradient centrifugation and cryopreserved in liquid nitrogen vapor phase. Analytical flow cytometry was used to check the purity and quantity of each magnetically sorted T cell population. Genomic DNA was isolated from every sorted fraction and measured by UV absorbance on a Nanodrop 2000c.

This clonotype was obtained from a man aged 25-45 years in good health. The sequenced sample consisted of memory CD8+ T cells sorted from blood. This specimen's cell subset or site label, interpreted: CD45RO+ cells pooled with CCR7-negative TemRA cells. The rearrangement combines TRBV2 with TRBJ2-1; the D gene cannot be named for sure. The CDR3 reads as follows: CASIEAVEDEQFF. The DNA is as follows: TGTGCCAGCATAGAGGCTGTCGAGGATGAGCAGTTCTTC.